Following are 3 T cell receptor beta chains from one sample sequenced in a study of graft-versus-host responses after intestinal transplantation. Their antigens remain unidentified. Clones were read by immunoSEQ multiplex PCR, and TCRdb kept only the in-frame ones, dropping some. Of more than 80,000 clones listed, roughly nine tenths are singletons. Sequences were derived from unstimulated CD4+ T cells sorted from spleen or lymph node cells, sampled before intestinal transplant. The receptor set was obtained from a human donor who received an intestinal transplant.

V is TRBV20-1 and J is TRBJ2-7; D gene uncertain. CDR3 length: 11 amino acids. Germline V gives CDR1 DFQATT, CDR2 SNEGSKA (reference sequence). CDR3 loop: CSLGRTYEQYF. The CDR3 coding sequence is TGCAGCCTCGGCAGGACCTACGAGCAGTACTTC.

The chain combines TRBV28 with TRBJ1-2, with D uncertain. This CDR3 is 14 amino acids long. Trimming removed 2 bases at V and 4 bases at J, with 11 bases between. CDR1 and CDR2 from the germline V gene are MDHEN and SYDVKM. CDR3 nucleotides: TGTGCCAGCAGTTTAATGGGGAGTAGCTATGGCTACACCTTC. Protein: CASSLMGSSYGYTF.

The chain joins TRBV18 to TRBJ2-5; the D is unclear. Trimming shortened V by 1 base and J by 2 bases, and 11 bases separated the two germline ends. In germline, CDR1 is KGHSH, CDR2 LQKENI. CDR3 length: 15 residues. CDR3 sequence (DNA): TGTGCCAGCTCACCACTGTTGCGGCCACAAGAGACCCAGTACTTC. This sequence encodes CASSPLLRPQETQYF.